These 3 T cell receptor beta chains came from one sample sequenced in a study of beta chain features in type 1 diabetes. Expressed TCRB transcripts were sequenced because the isolated RNA had all been reverse transcribed beforehand. The repertoire was sequenced with immunoSEQ multiplex PCR; TCRdb's copy has only in-frame clones and lacks some. The data contain fewer than 900,000 clones, 15% to 20% of them singletons. Sequencing input: naive CD4+ T cells from blood. The receptors were sampled from a woman between 18 and 29 years old in good health.

The chain couples TRBV28 to TRBJ1-1; tentatively, D is TRBD1 (6 bases). The CDR3 runs 13 residues. Trimming pared 8 bases from V and 1 base from J, leaving 11 bases between. Looked up from germline, CDR1 is MDHEN and CDR2 is SYDVKM. This chain's CDR3 is CASLGHANTEAFF. The CDR3 coding sequence is TGTGCCAGCCTGGGACATGCGAACACTGAAGCTTTCTTT.

This rearrangement joins TRBV9 to TRBJ2-2; D is uncertain. The CDR3 consists of 14 residues. Germline CDR1 and CDR2: SGDLS and YYNGEE. The V end lost 0 bases, the J end lost 6 bases, and 9 bases lay between the germline ends. CDR3 residues: CASSVGWVPGELFF. CDR3 sequence (DNA): TGTGCCAGCAGCGTAGGTTGGGTGCCCGGGGAGCTGTTTTTT. Drawing the rest from reference TRBV9 and TRBJ2-2, the complete variable domain is DSGVTQTPKHLITATGQRVTLRCSPRSGDLSVYWYQQSLDQGLQFLIQYYNGEERAKGNILERFSAQQFPDLHSELNLSSLELGDSALYFCASSVGWVPGELFFGEGSRLTVL.

The V call is TRBV29-1, the J call TRBJ2-5; D uncertain. Germline CDR1 and CDR2: SQVTM and ANQGSEA. V dropped 5 bases and J dropped 0 bases, with 10 bases sitting between them. The CDR3 has 13 amino acids. The CDR3 reads CSVSDQDQETQYF. The DNA for the CDR3 is TGCAGCGTTTCTGATCAAGACCAAGAGACCCAGTACTTC.